This T cell receptor (beta chain) was sequenced in a study of T-cell memory formation after mild COVID-19. Study context: Most TCR clusters belonged to a single donor. Whole-study findings and limits: Contracting CD4+ clones lay largely in CM and EM, with CD8+ ones residing in EMRA.

With V trimmed by 5 bases and J by 2 bases, 5 bases remained unmatched. Germline CDR1 is SEHNR and CDR2 is FQNEAQ (reference sequence). The CDR3 totals 16 residues. 5'RACE with constant-segment primers built TCRalpha and TCRbeta cDNA libraries with UMIs. TCRdb re-called the 5' RACE reads through MiXCR, storing one row per CDR3 protein. The data show about 430,000 distinct CDR3 sequences, about 24% seen once. Notes on this clonotype: What it binds is not known.

The rearrangement links TRBV7-9 to TRBJ2-3; 12 bases are a match to TRBD2. Sequencing was done on a sample of PBMCs or a T cell subset sorted from them (not recorded which). The TCR sequence derives from an adult woman who had mild COVID-19 (a few samples of this study predate the infection). Cell type and time point are not known. The CDR3 protein is CASSQGLAGFTDTQYF. The DNA of the CDR3 is TGTGCCAGCAGCCAGGGACTAGCGGGTTTCACAGATACGCAGTATTTT.